This T cell receptor (beta chain) was found in a study of cytomegalovirus exposure and HLA in healthy donors. The primer mix had 60 Vbeta and 13 Jbeta primers. TCRdb's table, derived via immunoSEQ multiplex PCR, lists solely in-frame clones and lacks some. The sample has fewer than 90,000 clones, about three quarters seen once; the top ten hold around 10%. The receptor was isolated from a man between 25 and 39 years old in good health and CMV-seropositive. Specimen: PBMCs.

The CDR3 here is CASSLERGLVGDNEQFF. The CDR3 coding sequence is TGTGCCAGCAGCTTAGAAAGGGGACTAGTGGGAGACAATGAGCAGTTCTTC. The chain uses TRBV7-2 and TRBJ2-1; 8 positions match TRBD2. V shed 1 base and J 5 bases; nucleotides not matched to a gene: 10. This CDR3 contains 17 residues. CDR1 is SGHTA, CDR2 FQGNSA, per germline.